Described below is a single T cell receptor (beta chain) sequence and its context. Its antigen is not known. Other DNA sequences in this sample translate to the same CDR3. Germline CDR1 SEHNR, CDR2 FQNEAQ (reference sequence). With V trimmed by 8 bases and J by 13 bases, 13 bases remained unmatched. This CDR3 contains 14 residues. Sequencing was performed with immunoSEQ multiplex PCR; in TCRdb, only in-frame clones are kept and a portion is missing. The sample shows some 56,000 clones, 84% of them seen only once. The data originate from a study of PD-L1 blockade in urothelial cancer. As for the study in general: A median approximately 140,000 T cells were found in blood samples. Study-wide points: A below-median TCR clonality in blood before treatment predicted better survival.

This sample's time point: pretreatment peripheral blood. Metastatic or locally advanced urothelial carcinoma was present in the patients. This chain uses TRBV7-9 with TRBJ1-6, with 8 positions matching TRBD1. The sequence derives from a man aged 45-65 years with urothelial cancer. The sequencing used PBMCs, collected around atezolizumab (anti-PD-L1) treatment. CDR3 residues: CASSADRGFLPLHF. CDR3 sequence (DNA): TGTGCCAGCTCCGCCGACAGGGGATTTCTCCCCCTCCACTTT.